This entry lists 19 T cell receptor beta chains sequenced from one sample in a study of T-cell reconstitution after alpha-beta-depleted transplantation in children. Molecular barcoding with unique molecular identifiers was used for the TCRbeta library. MiXCR, applied by TCRdb to the PCR reads, yields one record per CDR3 protein. The data show 200,000 to 250,000 distinct CDR3 sequences, around 25% seen once. Specimen: PBMCs, collected before TCRalphabeta/CD19-depleted stem cell transplant. These receptors were taken from a girl aged 2 to 9 with Fanconi anemia, due to receive a stem cell transplant.

This clonotype has ten or more counts. This sequence joins TRBV20-1 and TRBJ2-1; TRBD2 matches at 8 bases. The CDR3 is 15 amino acids. Per the germline V gene, CDR1 is DFQATT and CDR2 is SNEGSKA (reference sequence). V trimming: 0 bases; J trimming: 5 bases; junction bases outside the gene matches: 6. The CDR3, as DNA: TGCAGTGCTAGAGATAGCGGGACCAGTAACAATGAGCAGTTCTTC. It encodes CSARDSGTSNNEQFF.

In its sample, this clonotype was seen a few times. This chain links TRBV5-1 with TRBJ2-1, with 12 bases that match TRBD2. V trimming: 4 bases; J trimming: 5 bases; junction bases outside the gene matches: 4. Germline values: CDR1 SGHRS, CDR2 YFSETQ. CDR3 length: 15 residues. Here the CDR3 DNA reads TGCGCCAGCAGCGCCCGACTAGCGGGGGACAATGAGCAGTTCTTC. This gives the protein CASSARLAGDNEQFF.

Many counts were recorded for this clonotype. This sequence joins TRBV29-1 and TRBJ2-5; perhaps D is TRBD1 or TRBD2 (5 bases each). Germline values: CDR1 SQVTM, CDR2 ANQGSEA. This CDR3 is built from 13 residues. V lost 3 bases, J lost 5 bases, and 13 bases lay in between. CDR3 protein: CSVEGPLMETQYF. CDR3 DNA sequence: TGCAGCGTTGAGGGACCGCTAATGGAGACCCAGTACTTC.

There are a few counts of this clonotype. The rearrangement joins TRBV6-1 to TRBJ2-1; D unclear. V was clipped by 6 bases and J by 4 bases, with 13 bases between them. CDR1 and CDR2 from the germline V gene are MNHNS and SASEGT. CDR3 size: 14 residues. The CDR3 here is CASSLLPVYNEQFF. CDR3 bases: TGTGCCAGCAGCCTACTGCCCGTTTACAATGAGCAGTTCTTC.

The sample holds many counts of this clonotype. CDR3 amino acids: CASSLFFAPDSQETQYF. Here the CDR3 DNA reads TGTGCCAGCAGCTTGTTCTTCGCCCCCGACAGCCAAGAGACCCAGTACTTC. This chain joins TRBV5-5 and TRBJ2-5; tentatively, D is TRBD1 (5 bases). V dropped 1 base and J dropped 1 base, with 17 bases sitting between them. The germline CDR1 and CDR2 sequences are SGHKS and YYEKEE (reference sequence). The CDR3 contains 17 residues.

This clonotype was seen many times. V and J are TRBV29-1 and TRBJ1-2; tentative D call: TRBD1 (6 bases). The CDR3 totals 12 residues. The V end was cut by 6 bases, the J end by 7 bases, with 15 bases between. CDR1 and CDR2 from the germline V gene are SQVTM and ANQGSEA. The CDR3 DNA follows: TGCAGCGTCGACAGGTCTTGGTCTGGCTACACCTTC. Residues: CSVDRSWSGYTF.

The chain couples TRBV29-1 to TRBJ2-7, with D perhaps TRBD1 (7 bases). Trimming removed 2 bases at V and 2 bases at J, with 13 bases between. This CDR3 spans 14 amino acids. Germline loops: CDR1 SQVTM, CDR2 ANQGSEA. The CDR3 here is CSVESGGTPYEQYF. DNA for the CDR3: TGCAGCGTTGAATCAGGGGGGACCCCCTACGAGCAGTACTTC.

This clonotype was detected ten times or more. Here the CDR3 DNA reads TGTGCCAGCTCACCGCCCGGACTAGTAAGCGATGAGCAGTTCTTC. Protein: CASSPPGLVSDEQFF. The chain combines TRBV18 with TRBJ2-1, with 7 bases matching TRBD2. Germline-derived CDR1 and CDR2 are KGHSH and LQKENI. The trim removed 3 bases at V and 8 bases at J, leaving 10 bases unmatched. The length of the CDR3 is 15 residues.

The genes are TRBV25-1 and TRBJ2-2; 7 positions agree with TRBD1. Germline CDR1 reads MGHDK; CDR2 reads SYGVNS. Trimming cost V 3 bases and J 0 bases; bases outside gene matches: 10. CDR3 length: 18 residues. In nucleotides, the CDR3 is TGTGCCAGCAGTGAGATCTGGGGGACAGCCACGAACACCGGGGAGCTGTTTTTT. Its protein product is CASSEIWGTATNTGELFF.

This clonotype was seen many times. CDR3 coding DNA: TGCAGTGCTAGGACGGGGTATTCCTACGAGCAGTACTTC. Its translation: CSARTGYSYEQYF. This chain connects TRBV20-1 to TRBJ2-7; D is possibly TRBD2 (5 bases). CDR3 length: 13 residues. Germline CDR1 and CDR2: DFQATT and SNEGSKA (reference sequence). V lost 3 bases and J lost 1, with 10 bases in between.

This clonotype was observed at least ten times. J is TRBJ2-7 and V is TRBV12-3 or TRBV12-4; tentative D call: TRBD2 (5 bases). This CDR3 region has 12 residues. Trimming took 6 bases from V and 4 from J, leaving 10 bases between them. CDR3 residues: CASRERGYEQYF. CDR3 nucleotides: TGTGCCAGCAGGGAAAGAGGGTACGAGCAGTACTTC.

This clonotype was recorded a few times. The CDR3 loop reads CASSSSGIPTYEQYF. CDR3 coding DNA: TGTGCCAGCAGCTCTAGCGGGATTCCAACCTACGAGCAGTACTTC. This chain links TRBV2 with TRBJ2-7; TRBD2 matches 9 bases. Germline V gene lookup returns CDR1 SNHLY and CDR2 FYNNEI. The CDR3 sequence is 15 residues long. V shed 6 bases and J 2 bases; nucleotides not matched to a gene: 8.

At least ten counts were recorded for this clonotype. The chain has TRBV29-1 and TRBJ2-7, with D maybe TRBD2 (7 bases). Deletions cut 4 bases from V and 0 bases from J, with 13 bases between. Germline CDR1 and CDR2: SQVTM and ANQGSEA. This CDR3 has 14 residues. The CDR3 protein is CSVVRGGASYEQYF. The CDR3 DNA follows: TGCAGCGTTGTGAGGGGGGGGGCCTCCTACGAGCAGTACTTC.

This chain connects TRBV7-9 to TRBJ2-7; D call uncertain. Germline CDR1 SEHNR, CDR2 FQNEAQ (reference sequence). V was shortened by 4 bases and J by 2 bases, with 9 bases between the two germline ends. This CDR3 region has 13 residues. The CDR3 loop is CASSSNGPYEQYF. As DNA, the CDR3 is TGTGCCAGCAGCTCCAACGGCCCCTACGAGCAGTACTTC.

V is TRBV12-3 or TRBV12-4 and J is TRBJ2-7, with 12 bases lining up with TRBD2. The length of the CDR3 is 16 residues. With V trimmed by 5 bases and J by 5 bases, 10 bases remained unmatched. In DNA form, the CDR3 reads TGTGCCAGCAGTCTTGCACGACTAGCGGGAGCCGACGAGCAGTACTTC. Translating gives CASSLARLAGADEQYF.

This clonotype has a handful of counts. This rearrangement joins TRBV5-1 to TRBJ2-1; 7 positions agree with TRBD2. In germline, CDR1 is SGHRS, CDR2 YFSETQ. The V segment lost 0 bases and the J segment 4 bases; nucleotides outside the gene matches: 4. CDR3 size: 15 residues. CDR3 amino acids: CASSLGGTNYNEQFF. The CDR3 DNA reads as TGCGCCAGCAGCTTGGGAGGGACTAATTACAATGAGCAGTTCTTC.

The chain recombines TRBV20-1 with TRBJ2-5; D unclear. CDR1 DFQATT and CDR2 SNEGSKA come from the germline V gene (reference sequence). Trimming removed 1 base from V and 4 bases from J, with 16 bases in between. CDR3 length: 15 amino acids. CDR3 sequence reads: CSARVLDAALETQYF. CDR3 nucleotide sequence: TGCAGTGCTAGAGTGCTTGATGCAGCCCTAGAGACCCAGTACTTC.

The chain recombines TRBV5-1 with TRBJ1-2; the D is unclear. This CDR3 comprises 14 residues. The V and J ends lost 0 bases and 6 bases respectively, with 12 bases between them. Germline assignment: CDR1 SGHRS and CDR2 YFSETQ. This chain's CDR3 is CASSLAPFLDGYTF. In DNA form, the CDR3 reads TGCGCCAGCAGCTTGGCCCCCTTCCTCGATGGCTACACCTTC.

This clonotype has a count of ten or more. The chain recombines TRBV9 with TRBJ2-1; the match to TRBD2 covers 10 bases. CDR1 SGDLS and CDR2 YYNGEE come from the germline V gene. The CDR3 runs to 16 residues. J gave up 5 bases and V 2 bases, and 7 bases lay outside the gene matches. The CDR3 sequence is CASSVQLAGHNNEQFF. The CDR3 nucleotides are TGTGCCAGCAGCGTCCAACTAGCGGGACATAACAATGAGCAGTTCTTC. Together with reference TRBV9 and TRBJ2-1, the CDR3 gives the full variable domain: DSGVTQTPKHLITATGQRVTLRCSPRSGDLSVYWYQQSLDQGLQFLIQYYNGEERAKGNILERFSAQQFPDLHSELNLSSLELGDSALYFCASSVQLAGHNNEQFFGPGTRLTVL.